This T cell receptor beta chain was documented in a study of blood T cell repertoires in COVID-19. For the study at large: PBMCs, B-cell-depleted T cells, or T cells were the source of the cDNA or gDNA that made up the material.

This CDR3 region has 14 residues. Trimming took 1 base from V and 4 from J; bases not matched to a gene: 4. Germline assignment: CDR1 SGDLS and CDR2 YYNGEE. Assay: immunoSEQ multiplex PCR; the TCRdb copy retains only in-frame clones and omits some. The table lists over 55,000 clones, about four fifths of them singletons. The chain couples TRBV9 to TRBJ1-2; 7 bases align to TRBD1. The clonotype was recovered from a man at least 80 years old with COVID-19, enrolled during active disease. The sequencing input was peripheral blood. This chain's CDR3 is CASSVMTGTYGYTF. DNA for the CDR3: TGTGCCAGCAGCGTAATGACAGGGACCTATGGCTACACCTTC.